This paragraph covers one TCR beta chain sequence. Antigen unknown. This entry comes from a study of T cell responses to AZD1222 COVID-19 vaccine. Germline trimming cut 4 bases from V and 5 bases from J; bases unmatched to any gene: 8. Germline CDR1 GTSNPN, CDR2 SVGIG (reference sequence). The CDR3 length is 15 residues. Profiled with immunoSEQ multiplex PCR; TCRdb holds only in-frame clones, not every one. The sample holds roughly 90,000 clones, 85% to 95% seen once. The study's findings and limits: Most donors were white British, females outnumbered males, and clonal diversity was possibly underestimated.

The rearrangement joins TRBV30 to TRBJ2-3, with 11 bases lining up with TRBD1. This TCR was recovered from an adult in good health. The sequencing used peripheral blood, collected on day 0 of MenACWY control vaccination. For the CDR3, the DNA is TGTGCCTGGACCACCAAGGGACAGGGGGGAGATACGCAGTATTTT. Its protein is CAWTTKGQGGDTQYF.